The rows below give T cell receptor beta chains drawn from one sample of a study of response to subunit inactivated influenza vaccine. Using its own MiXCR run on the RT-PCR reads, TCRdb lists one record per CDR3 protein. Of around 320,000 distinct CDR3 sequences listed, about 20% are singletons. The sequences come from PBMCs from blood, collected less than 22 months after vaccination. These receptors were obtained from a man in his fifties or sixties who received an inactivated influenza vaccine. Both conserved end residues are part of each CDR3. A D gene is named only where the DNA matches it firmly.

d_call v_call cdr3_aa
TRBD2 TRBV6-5 CASSYSRGGEDEQYF
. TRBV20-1 CSAKPGNGISALHF
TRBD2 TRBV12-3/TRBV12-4 CASRLAGSDETQYF
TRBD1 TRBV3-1 CASSQLGGPTNEKLFF
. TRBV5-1 CASSLASVPSTDTQYF
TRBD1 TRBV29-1 CSVGGQGTYEQYF
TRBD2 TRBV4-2 CASSYLAGGENTGELFF
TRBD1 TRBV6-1 CASSEWTGGYEQYF
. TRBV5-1 CASSLALGLRTDTQYF
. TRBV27 CASSLRVDGQPQHF
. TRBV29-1 CSVDWQNTGELFF
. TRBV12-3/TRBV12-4 CASSLRVGGNTGELFF
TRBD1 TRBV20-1 CSAGRQGGTEAFF
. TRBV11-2 CASSPSKSWRPGGGDTQYF
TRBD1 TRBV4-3 CASSQVGTVNSPLHF
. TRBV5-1 CASSFEGGIQYF
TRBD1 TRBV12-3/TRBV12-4 CASSLSDRGPYGYTF
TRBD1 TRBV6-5 CASSRLGQGAGGELFF
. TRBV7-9 CASSPPRTGELFF
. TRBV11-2 CASSLRFLLEREQFF
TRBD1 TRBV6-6 CASTRDSYNEQFF
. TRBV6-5 CASSYSWRPKTPSTDTQYF
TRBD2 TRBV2 CASKEREIVGELFF
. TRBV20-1 CSARDPYNTGELFF
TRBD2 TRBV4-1 CASSQGLAHRSSYNEQFF
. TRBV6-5 CASSYYPYTEAFF
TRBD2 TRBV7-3 CASSHLLGPSGGAEASTDTQYF
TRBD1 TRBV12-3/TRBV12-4 CASSSNRDRGSATEAFF
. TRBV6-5 CASSYSRGRNTEAFF
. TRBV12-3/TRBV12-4 CASSFNGDTGELFF
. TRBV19 CASSILGVRTEALF